The subject of this entry is one TCR beta chain. What it recognizes is unknown. V was pared by 1 base and J by 0 bases, with 7 bases between. Germline V gene data show CDR1 as LNHNV and CDR2 as YYDKDF (reference sequence). The CDR3 sequence is 15 residues long. Sequencing used immunoSEQ multiplex PCR; TCRdb keeps in-frame clones, though not all of them. This sample carries roughly 850,000 clones, just over 95% of them seen once, and the ten largest clones take approximately 0.2%. The data were taken from a study of shared clonotypes between healthy human individuals. General observations from the study: Researchers sampled only blood; tissue repertoires likely differ.

CD45RO-negative, CCR7-positively selected cells formed the naive CD8 fraction, excluding terminally differentiated effector memory CD45RA+ cells. The rearrangement uses TRBV15 and TRBJ2-1; no definite D call. The receptor's source is a man younger than 45 in good health. The sample consisted of naive CD8+ T cells sorted from blood. CDR3 nucleotides: TGTGCCACCAGCAGAGGCGATAACTCCTACAATGAGCAGTTCTTC. Translated, it gives CATSRGDNSYNEQFF.